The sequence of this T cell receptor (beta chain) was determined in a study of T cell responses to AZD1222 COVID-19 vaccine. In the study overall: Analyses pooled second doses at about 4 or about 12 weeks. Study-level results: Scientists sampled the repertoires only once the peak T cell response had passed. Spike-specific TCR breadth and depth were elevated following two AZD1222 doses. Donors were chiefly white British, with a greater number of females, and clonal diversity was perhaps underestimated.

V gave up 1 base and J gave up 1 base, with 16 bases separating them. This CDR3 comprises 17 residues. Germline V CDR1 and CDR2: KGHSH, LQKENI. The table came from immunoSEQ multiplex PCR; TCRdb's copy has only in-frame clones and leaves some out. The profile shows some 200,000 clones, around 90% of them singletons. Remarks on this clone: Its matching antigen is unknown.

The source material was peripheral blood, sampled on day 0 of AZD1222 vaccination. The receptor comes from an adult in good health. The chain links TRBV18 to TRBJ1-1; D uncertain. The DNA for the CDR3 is TGTGCCAGCTCACCACTTCCATCCACGGGCACGAACACTGAAGCTTTCTTT. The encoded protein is CASSPLPSTGTNTEAFF.